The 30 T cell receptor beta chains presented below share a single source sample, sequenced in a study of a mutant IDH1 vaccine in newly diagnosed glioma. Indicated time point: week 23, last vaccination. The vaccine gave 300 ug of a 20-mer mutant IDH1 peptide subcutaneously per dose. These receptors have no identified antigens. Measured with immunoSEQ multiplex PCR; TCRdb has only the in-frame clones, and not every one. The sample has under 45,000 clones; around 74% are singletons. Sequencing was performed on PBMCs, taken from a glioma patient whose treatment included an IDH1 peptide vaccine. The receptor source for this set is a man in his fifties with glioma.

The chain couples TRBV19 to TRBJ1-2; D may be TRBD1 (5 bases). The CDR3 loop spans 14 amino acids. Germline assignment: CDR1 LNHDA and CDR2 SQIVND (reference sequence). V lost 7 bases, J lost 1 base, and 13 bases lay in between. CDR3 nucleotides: TGTGCCAGTAATATTGGGCAGGGTAACTATGGCTACACCTTC. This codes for CASNIGQGNYGYTF.

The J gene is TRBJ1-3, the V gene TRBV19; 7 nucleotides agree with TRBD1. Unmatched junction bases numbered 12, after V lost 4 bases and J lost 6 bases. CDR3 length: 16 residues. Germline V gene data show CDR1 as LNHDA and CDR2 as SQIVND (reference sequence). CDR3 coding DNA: TGTGCCAGTAGTAGTCGACAGGGAAAACTGGAAAACACCATATATTTT. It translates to CASSSRQGKLENTIYF.

The CDR3 region has the DNA TGTGCCAGCAGGGGACAGGCTTACTATGGCTACACCTTC. This sequence encodes CASRGQAYYGYTF. V is TRBV6-1 and J is TRBJ1-2; TRBD1 matches at 8 bases. The V and J ends lost 6 bases and 3 bases, in that order; junction bases with no gene match: 3. Germline loops: CDR1 MNHNS, CDR2 SASEGT. This CDR3 has 13 amino acids.

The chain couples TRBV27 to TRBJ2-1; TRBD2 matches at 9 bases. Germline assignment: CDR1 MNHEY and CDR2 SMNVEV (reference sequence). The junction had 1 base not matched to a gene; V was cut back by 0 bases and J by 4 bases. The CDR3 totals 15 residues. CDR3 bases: TGTGCCAGCAGTTTATCGGCGGGGGGGTACAATGAGCAGTTCTTC. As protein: CASSLSAGGYNEQFF.

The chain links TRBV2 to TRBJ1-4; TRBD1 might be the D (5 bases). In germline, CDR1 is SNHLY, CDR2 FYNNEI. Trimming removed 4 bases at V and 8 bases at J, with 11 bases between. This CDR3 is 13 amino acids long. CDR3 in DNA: TGTGCCAGCAGTGTATGGGACCGGGAAAAACTGTTTTTT. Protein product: CASSVWDREKLFF.

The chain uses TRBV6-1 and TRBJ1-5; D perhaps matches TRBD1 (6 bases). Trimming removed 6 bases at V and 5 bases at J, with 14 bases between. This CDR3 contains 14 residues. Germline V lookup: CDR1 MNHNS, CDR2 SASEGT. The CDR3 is CASSERGGYQPQHF. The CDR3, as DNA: TGTGCCAGCAGCGAGAGGGGGGGTTATCAGCCCCAGCATTTT.

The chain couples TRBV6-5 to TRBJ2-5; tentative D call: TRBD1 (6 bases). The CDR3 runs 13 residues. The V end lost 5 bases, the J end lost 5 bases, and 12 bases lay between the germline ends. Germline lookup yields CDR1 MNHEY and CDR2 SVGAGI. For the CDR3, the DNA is TGTGCCAGCAGTCCGGGACATAGGGAGACCCAGTACTTC. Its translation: CASSPGHRETQYF.

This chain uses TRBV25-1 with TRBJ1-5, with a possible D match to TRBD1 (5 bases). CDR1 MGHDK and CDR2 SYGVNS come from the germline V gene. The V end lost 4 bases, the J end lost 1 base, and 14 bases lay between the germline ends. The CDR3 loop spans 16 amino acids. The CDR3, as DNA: TGTGCCAGCAGTGGGGGGGGATCATTAAGCAATCAGCCCCAGCATTTT. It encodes CASSGGGSLSNQPQHF.

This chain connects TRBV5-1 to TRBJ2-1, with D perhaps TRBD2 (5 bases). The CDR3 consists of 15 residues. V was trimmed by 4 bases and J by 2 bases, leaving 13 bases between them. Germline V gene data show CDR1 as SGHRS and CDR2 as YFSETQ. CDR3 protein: CASSPRAGPYNEQFF. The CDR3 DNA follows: TGCGCCAGCAGCCCGCGGGCTGGCCCCTACAATGAGCAGTTCTTC.

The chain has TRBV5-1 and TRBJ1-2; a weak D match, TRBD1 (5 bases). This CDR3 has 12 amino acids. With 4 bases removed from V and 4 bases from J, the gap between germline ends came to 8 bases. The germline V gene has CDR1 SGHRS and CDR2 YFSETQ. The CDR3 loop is CASSGTGYGYTF. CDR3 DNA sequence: TGCGCCAGCAGCGGTACAGGCTATGGCTACACCTTC.

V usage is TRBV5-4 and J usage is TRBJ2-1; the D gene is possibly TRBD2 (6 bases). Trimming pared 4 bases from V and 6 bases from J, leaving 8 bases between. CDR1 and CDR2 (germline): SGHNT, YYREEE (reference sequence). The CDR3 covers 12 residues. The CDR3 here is CASSAGTNEQFF. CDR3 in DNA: TGTGCCAGCAGCGCGGGGACCAATGAGCAGTTCTTC.

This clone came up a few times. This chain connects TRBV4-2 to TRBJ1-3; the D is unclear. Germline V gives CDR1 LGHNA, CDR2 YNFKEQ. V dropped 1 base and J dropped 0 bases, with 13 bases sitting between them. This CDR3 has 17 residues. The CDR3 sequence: CASSQGDASSSGNTIYF. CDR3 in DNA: TGTGCCAGCAGCCAAGGGGATGCCTCAAGCTCTGGAAACACCATATATTTT.

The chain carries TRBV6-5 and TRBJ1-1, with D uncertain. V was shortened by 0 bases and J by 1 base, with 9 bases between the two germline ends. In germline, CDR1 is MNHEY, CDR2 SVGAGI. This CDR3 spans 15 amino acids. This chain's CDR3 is CASSYSRTANTEAFF. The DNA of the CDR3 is TGTGCCAGCAGTTACTCCAGGACCGCGAACACTGAAGCTTTCTTT.

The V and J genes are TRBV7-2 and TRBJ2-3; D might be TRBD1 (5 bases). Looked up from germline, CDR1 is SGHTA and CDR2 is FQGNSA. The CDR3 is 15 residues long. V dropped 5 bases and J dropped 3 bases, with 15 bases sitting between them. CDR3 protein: CASSPQGRRTDTQYF. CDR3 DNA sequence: TGTGCCAGCAGCCCTCAGGGTAGAAGGACAGATACGCAGTATTTT. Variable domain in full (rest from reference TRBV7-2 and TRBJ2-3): GAGVSQSPSNKVTEKGKDVELRCDPISGHTALYWYRQSLGQGLEFLIYFQGNSAPDKSGLPSDRFSAERTGGSVSTLTIQRTQQEDSAVYLCASSPQGRRTDTQYFGPGTRLTVL.

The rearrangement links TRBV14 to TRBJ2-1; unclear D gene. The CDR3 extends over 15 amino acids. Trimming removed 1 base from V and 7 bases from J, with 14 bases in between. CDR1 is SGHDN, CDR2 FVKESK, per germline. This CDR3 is CASSQALTVRNEQFF. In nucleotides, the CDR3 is TGTGCCAGCAGCCAAGCCCTCACCGTGAGGAATGAGCAGTTCTTC.

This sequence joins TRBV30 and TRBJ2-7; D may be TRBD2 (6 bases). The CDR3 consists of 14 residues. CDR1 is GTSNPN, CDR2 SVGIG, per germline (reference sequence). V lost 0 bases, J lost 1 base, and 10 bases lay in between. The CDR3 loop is CAWSVGGVSYEQYF. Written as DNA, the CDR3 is TGTGCCTGGAGTGTAGGAGGGGTGTCCTACGAGCAGTACTTC.

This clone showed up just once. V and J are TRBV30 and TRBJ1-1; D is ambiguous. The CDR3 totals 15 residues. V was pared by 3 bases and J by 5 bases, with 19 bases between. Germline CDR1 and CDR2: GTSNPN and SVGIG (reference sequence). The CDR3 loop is CAWRPTDIVGTEAFF. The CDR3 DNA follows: TGTGCCTGGAGACCCACCGACATCGTGGGGACTGAAGCTTTCTTT.

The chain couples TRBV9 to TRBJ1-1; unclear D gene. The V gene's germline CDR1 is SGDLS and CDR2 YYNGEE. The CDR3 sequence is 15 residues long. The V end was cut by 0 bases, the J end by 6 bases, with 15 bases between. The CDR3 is CASSVGVGYGAEAFF. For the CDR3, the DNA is TGTGCCAGCAGCGTAGGCGTAGGGTATGGGGCTGAAGCTTTCTTT.

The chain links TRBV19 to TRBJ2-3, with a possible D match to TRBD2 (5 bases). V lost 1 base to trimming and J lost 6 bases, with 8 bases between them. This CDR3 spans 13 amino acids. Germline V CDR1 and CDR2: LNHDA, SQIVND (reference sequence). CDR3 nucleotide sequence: TGTGCCAGTAGTATAGGGGGAGCGGATACGCAGTATTTT. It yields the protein CASSIGGADTQYF. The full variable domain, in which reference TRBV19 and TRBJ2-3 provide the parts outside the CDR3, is DGGITQSPKYLFRKEGQNVTLSCEQNLNHDAMYWYRQDPGQGLRLIYYSQIVNDFQKGDIAEGYSVSREKKESFPLTVTSAQKNPTAFYLCASSIGGADTQYFGPGTRLTVL.

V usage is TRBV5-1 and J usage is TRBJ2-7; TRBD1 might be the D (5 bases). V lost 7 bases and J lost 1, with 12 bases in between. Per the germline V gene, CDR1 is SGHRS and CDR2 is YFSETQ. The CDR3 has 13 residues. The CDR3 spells CASSLTGSYEQYF. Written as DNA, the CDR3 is TGCGCCAGCTCCCTTACAGGTTCCTACGAGCAGTACTTC.

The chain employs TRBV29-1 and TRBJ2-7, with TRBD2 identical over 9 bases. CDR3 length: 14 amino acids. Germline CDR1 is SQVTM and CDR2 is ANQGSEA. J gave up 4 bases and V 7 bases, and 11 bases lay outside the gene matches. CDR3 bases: TGCAGCGCCCGGGGTCTAGCGGGATCGTACGAGCAGTACTTC. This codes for CSARGLAGSYEQYF.

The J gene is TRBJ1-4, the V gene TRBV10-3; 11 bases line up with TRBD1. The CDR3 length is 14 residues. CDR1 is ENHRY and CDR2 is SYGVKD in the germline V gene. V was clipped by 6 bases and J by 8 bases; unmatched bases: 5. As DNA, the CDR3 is TGTGCCATCAGCGGGACAGGGGGTTACGAAAAACTGTTTTTT. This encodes CAISGTGGYEKLFF.

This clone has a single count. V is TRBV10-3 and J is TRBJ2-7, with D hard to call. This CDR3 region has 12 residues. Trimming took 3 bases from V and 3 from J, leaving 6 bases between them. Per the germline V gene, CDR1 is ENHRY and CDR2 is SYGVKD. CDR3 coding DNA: TGTGCCATCAGTGAAAGGAGCTACGAGCAGTACTTC. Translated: CAISERSYEQYF.

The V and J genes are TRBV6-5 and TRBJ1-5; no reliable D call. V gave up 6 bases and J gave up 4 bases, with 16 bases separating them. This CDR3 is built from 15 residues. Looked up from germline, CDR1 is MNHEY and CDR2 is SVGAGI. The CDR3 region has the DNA TGTGCCAGCAGCCTTCTCTCAGGCAGGAATCAGCCCCAGCATTTT. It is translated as CASSLLSGRNQPQHF.

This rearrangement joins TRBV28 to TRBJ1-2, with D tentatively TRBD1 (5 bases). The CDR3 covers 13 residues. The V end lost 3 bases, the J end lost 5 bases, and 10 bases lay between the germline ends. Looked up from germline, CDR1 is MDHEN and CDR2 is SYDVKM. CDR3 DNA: TGTGCCAGCAGTTTCGGGGCGGGATATGGCTACACCTTC. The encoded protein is CASSFGAGYGYTF.

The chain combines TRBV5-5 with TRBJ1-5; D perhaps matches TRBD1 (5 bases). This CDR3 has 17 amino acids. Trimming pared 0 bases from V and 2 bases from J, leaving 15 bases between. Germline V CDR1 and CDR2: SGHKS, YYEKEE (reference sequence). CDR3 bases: TGTGCCAGCAGCTTGGGGGTAGGGGAAACCGGCAATCAGCCCCAGCATTTT. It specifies CASSLGVGETGNQPQHF.

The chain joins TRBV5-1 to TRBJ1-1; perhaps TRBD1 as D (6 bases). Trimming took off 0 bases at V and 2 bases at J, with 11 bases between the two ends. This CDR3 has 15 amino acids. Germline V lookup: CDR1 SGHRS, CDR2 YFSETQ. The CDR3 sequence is CASSLVRGANTEAFF. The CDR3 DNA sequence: TGCGCCAGCAGCTTGGTTCGGGGGGCAAACACTGAAGCTTTCTTT.

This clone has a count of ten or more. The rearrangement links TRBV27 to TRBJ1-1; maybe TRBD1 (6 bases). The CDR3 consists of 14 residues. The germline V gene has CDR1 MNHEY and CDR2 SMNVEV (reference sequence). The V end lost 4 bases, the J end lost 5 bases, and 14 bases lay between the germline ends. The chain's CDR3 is CASSSLLGGTEAFF. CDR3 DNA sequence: TGTGCCAGCAGTTCCCTCCTAGGGGGAACTGAAGCTTTCTTT.

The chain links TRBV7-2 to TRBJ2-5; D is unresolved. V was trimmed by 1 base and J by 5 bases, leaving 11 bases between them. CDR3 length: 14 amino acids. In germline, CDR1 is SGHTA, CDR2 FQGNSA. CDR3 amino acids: CASSLGFGFETQYF. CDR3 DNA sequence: TGTGCCAGCAGCTTAGGATTCGGATTCGAGACCCAGTACTTC.

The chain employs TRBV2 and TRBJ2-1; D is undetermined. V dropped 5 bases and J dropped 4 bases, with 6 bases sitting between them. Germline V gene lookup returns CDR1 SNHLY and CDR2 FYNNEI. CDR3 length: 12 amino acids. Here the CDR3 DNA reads TGTGCCAGCAGTCCCGGTTACAATGAGCAGTTCTTC. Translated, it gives CASSPGYNEQFF.